Shown below are 31 T cell receptor beta chains from a single sample sequenced in a study of Ad26.COV2.S vaccination and SARS-CoV-2 variants. Some clones are missing from TCRdb's copy, which holds only in-frame ones; the method was immunoSEQ multiplex PCR. This table has about 350,000 clones, about 87% appearing once. The sample's treatment: about 20 received Ad26.COV2.S at low or high dose, single or two shots; several received placebo; per-sample allocation not given. Specimen acquisition occurred on day 63 following the initial vaccine or placebo injection. The material was peripheral blood, obtained in a trial of Ad26.COV2.S vaccine versus placebo. Receptors were obtained from a person between 18 and 65 years old who received the Ad26.COV2.S COVID-19 vaccine or a placebo.

In this sample, this clone turned up a few times. J is TRBJ1-1 and V is TRBV5-5; D gene unclear. Germline lookup yields CDR1 SGHKS and CDR2 YYEKEE (reference sequence). Trimming took 4 bases from V and 2 from J, leaving 9 bases between them. The CDR3 is made up of 13 amino acids. The DNA of the CDR3 is TGTGCCAGCAGCATCGGACCAAACACTGAAGCTTTCTTT. Translated: CASSIGPNTEAFF.

This clone was detected once. J is TRBJ2-5 and V is TRBV7-2, with TRBD2 matching over 10 bases. Germline V gene data show CDR1 as SGHTA and CDR2 as FQGNSA. This CDR3 is 17 amino acids long. V was pared by 4 bases and J by 2 bases, with 10 bases of the junction left unmatched. The CDR3 here is CASSSHPLAGKQETQYF. CDR3 DNA: TGTGCCAGCAGCTCACACCCACTAGCGGGGAAACAAGAGACCCAGTACTTC.

J is TRBJ1-4 and V is TRBV9, with 8 bases that match TRBD1. The germline V gene encodes CDR1 SGDLS and CDR2 YYNGEE. The CDR3 has 17 residues. V was clipped by 4 bases and J by 4 bases; unmatched bases: 12. As DNA, the CDR3 is TGTGCCAGCAGCTCATCCGGGACAGGAGCCGTTAATGAAAAACTGTTTTTT. It encodes CASSSSGTGAVNEKLFF. Combining the CDR3 with reference TRBV9 and TRBJ1-4 gives the whole variable domain DSGVTQTPKHLITATGQRVTLRCSPRSGDLSVYWYQQSLDQGLQFLIQYYNGEERAKGNILERFSAQQFPDLHSELNLSSLELGDSALYFCASSSSGTGAVNEKLFFGSGTQLSVL.

This chain links TRBV18 with TRBJ2-1; tentative D call: TRBD2 (6 bases). Trimming removed 7 bases at V and 0 bases at J, with 16 bases between. Germline CDR1 and CDR2: KGHSH and LQKENI. CDR3 size: 16 residues. CDR3 loop: CASCPGTSSSYNEQFF. The CDR3 DNA reads as TGTGCCAGCTGCCCCGGGACTTCGAGCTCCTACAATGAGCAGTTCTTC.

V and J are TRBV5-1 and TRBJ1-5; 7 bases line up with TRBD1. The CDR3 is 15 residues long. V was pared by 4 bases and J by 6 bases, with 10 bases of the junction left unmatched. Germline V gives CDR1 SGHRS, CDR2 YFSETQ. The CDR3 here is CASSPQGGTVQPQHF. The CDR3 coding sequence is TGCGCCAGCAGCCCCCAGGGCGGGACAGTTCAGCCCCAGCATTTT.

The chain has TRBV28 and TRBJ1-5; D gene uncertain. The CDR3 consists of 13 residues. CDR1 and CDR2 from the germline V gene are MDHEN and SYDVKM. V lost 4 bases, J lost 0 bases, and 4 bases lay in between. In nucleotides, the CDR3 is TGTGCCAGCAGTTCCGATAGCAATCAGCCCCAGCATTTT. This sequence encodes CASSSDSNQPQHF.

This clone was detected a few times. The chain employs TRBV5-4 and TRBJ2-7; D is unclear. Trimming stripped 3 bases from V and 6 bases from J, with 13 bases between. Germline lookup yields CDR1 SGHNT and CDR2 YYREEE (reference sequence). The CDR3 runs to 13 residues. CDR3 loop: CASSSMGSREQYF. In DNA, the CDR3 is TGTGCCAGCAGCTCAATGGGGTCTCGCGAGCAGTACTTC. The complete variable domain, with remaining parts taken from reference TRBV5-4 and TRBJ2-7, reads ETGVTQSPTHLIKTRGQQVTLRCSSQSGHNTVSWYQQALGQGPQFIFQYYREEENGRGNFPPRFSGLQFPNYSSELNVNALELDDSALYLCASSSMGSREQYFGPGTRLTVT.

V gene TRBV7-9 combines with J gene TRBJ1-1; 7 nucleotides match TRBD1. Germline-derived CDR1 and CDR2 are SEHNR and FQNEAQ (reference sequence). Trimming cost V 0 bases and J 1 base; bases outside gene matches: 5. CDR3 length: 16 residues. DNA of the CDR3: TGTGCCAGCAGCTTAGCGCAGGGGGGGAGGAACACTGAAGCTTTCTTT. Protein: CASSLAQGGRNTEAFF. The full variable domain, rest sourced from reference TRBV7-9 and TRBJ1-1, is DTGVSQNPRHKITKRGQNVTFRCDPISEHNRLYWYRQTLGQGPEFLTYFQNEAQLEKSRLLSDRFSAERPKGSFSTLEIQRTEQGDSAMYLCASSLAQGGRNTEAFFGQGTRLTVV.

This clone was seen only a few times. This chain joins TRBV27 and TRBJ1-6; D gene ambiguous. Germline V gene lookup returns CDR1 MNHEY and CDR2 SMNVEV (reference sequence). Trimming pared 5 bases from V and 6 bases from J, leaving 14 bases between. This CDR3 is 15 amino acids long. CDR3 region: CASSQQWTGNSPLHF. CDR3 in DNA: TGTGCCAGCAGTCAGCAGTGGACGGGTAATTCACCCCTCCACTTT.

The V and J genes are TRBV27 and TRBJ2-7; 7 bases map to TRBD1. With V trimmed by 3 bases and J by 1 base, 6 bases remained unmatched. The CDR3 covers 15 residues. Germline CDR1 and CDR2: MNHEY and SMNVEV (reference sequence). In nucleotides, the CDR3 is TGTGCCAGCAGTTTGGACGGGACAGAGTCCTACGAGCAGTACTTC. Protein sequence: CASSLDGTESYEQYF.

V gene TRBV7-2 combines with J gene TRBJ2-1; TRBD2 matches at 11 bases. V gave up 1 base and J gave up 6 bases; unmatched junction bases: 2. CDR1 and CDR2 from the germline V gene are SGHTA and FQGNSA. The CDR3 sequence is 15 residues long. CDR3 sequence: CASSLGLAGINEQFF. CDR3 nucleotides: TGTGCCAGCAGCTTAGGACTAGCGGGGATCAATGAGCAGTTCTTC.

V usage is TRBV19 and J usage is TRBJ2-1; weak D call: TRBD2 (6 bases). The CDR3 covers 15 residues. V was clipped by 7 bases and J by 4 bases, with 17 bases between them. Germline V gene sequence: CDR1 LNHDA, CDR2 SQIVND (reference sequence). CDR3 in DNA: TGTGCCAGTACTCCGGAGCGGGCGGGGTACAATGAGCAGTTCTTC. This sequence encodes CASTPERAGYNEQFF.

V usage is TRBV4-3 and J usage is TRBJ1-6, with TRBD1 matching over 8 bases. This CDR3 region has 15 residues. The V gene's germline CDR1 is LGHNA and CDR2 YSLEER. The J segment lost 9 bases and the V segment lost 2 bases, leaving 6 bases of the junction unmatched. The CDR3 reads CASSQNKDRASPLHF. The CDR3 DNA sequence: TGCGCCAGCAGCCAAAATAAGGACAGGGCTTCACCCCTCCACTTT.

This clone appeared once. The chain has TRBV19 and TRBJ1-3; the D gene is possibly TRBD1 (5 bases). Germline assignment: CDR1 LNHDA and CDR2 SQIVND (reference sequence). The germline V and J ends were trimmed by 6 bases and 2 bases, with 8 bases remaining between them. The CDR3 sequence is 13 residues long. CDR3 coding DNA: TGTGCCAGTAGCGGGGGTGCTGGAAACACCATATATTTT. The encoded protein is CASSGGAGNTIYF. The whole variable domain, remainder taken from reference TRBV19 and TRBJ1-3, is DGGITQSPKYLFRKEGQNVTLSCEQNLNHDAMYWYRQDPGQGLRLIYYSQIVNDFQKGDIAEGYSVSREKKESFPLTVTSAQKNPTAFYLCASSGGAGNTIYFGEGSWLTVV.

The CDR3 spells CASSQNTIYF. DNA for the CDR3: TGTGCCAGCAGCCAAAACACCATATATTTT. The chain employs TRBV12-3 or TRBV12-4 and TRBJ1-3; D call uncertain. Trimming removed 6 bases at V and 6 bases at J, with 3 bases between. This CDR3 comprises 10 residues.

V gene TRBV6-5 combines with J gene TRBJ1-5; 11 nucleotides agree with TRBD1. Germline loops: CDR1 MNHEY, CDR2 SVGAGI. This CDR3 is built from 14 residues. The J segment lost 7 bases and the V segment lost 6 bases, leaving 5 bases of the junction unmatched. CDR3 amino acids: CASSGQGARQPQHF. The CDR3 DNA sequence: TGTGCCAGCAGCGGACAGGGGGCGCGACAGCCCCAGCATTTT.

This chain uses TRBV6-5 with TRBJ2-7; D uncertain. The ends were cut back, 2 bases at V and 5 bases at J, with 4 bases in the middle. The CDR3 is 11 amino acids. Germline V gene sequence: CDR1 MNHEY, CDR2 SVGAGI. CDR3 coding DNA: TGTGCCAGCAGTTACGAGAACGAGCAGTACTTC. It codes for CASSYENEQYF.

The CDR3 sequence is CASARGSSYEQYF. CDR3 DNA: TGTGCCAGCGCGAGGGGGAGCTCCTACGAGCAGTACTTC. The V and J genes are TRBV25-1 and TRBJ2-7, with TRBD1 as a possible D gene (6 bases). This CDR3 spans 13 amino acids. Trimming pared 8 bases from V and 0 bases from J, leaving 11 bases between. From germline, CDR1 is MGHDK and CDR2 SYGVNS.

The chain couples TRBV12-3 or TRBV12-4 to TRBJ2-3; D is uncertain. There are 13 residues in the CDR3. Trimming took 2 bases from V and 2 from J, leaving 5 bases between them. CDR3 sequence reads: CASSLSLTDTQYF. Here the CDR3 DNA reads TGTGCCAGCAGTTTAAGTCTCACAGATACGCAGTATTTT.

In its sample, this clone was seen once. The junction departs from germline at one end; a sequencing error may be responsible. The J gene is TRBJ1-1, the V gene TRBV12-5; D unclear. The CDR3 is made up of 11 amino acids. Germline V gives CDR1 LGHNT, CDR2 FRNRAP. CDR3 amino acids: CASGLVGKEVF. CDR3 coding DNA: TGTGCTAGTGGTTTGGTTGGAAAGGAGGTTTTT.

J is TRBJ2-7 and V is TRBV7-6; the match to TRBD2 covers 12 bases. The CDR3 length is 17 residues. In germline, CDR1 is SGHVS, CDR2 FNYEAQ. J lost 4 bases, V lost 3 bases, and 10 bases had no gene match. The CDR3 here is CASSFGQTSGGFYEQYF. The CDR3, as DNA: TGTGCCAGCAGCTTTGGACAAACTAGCGGGGGGTTTTACGAGCAGTACTTC.

The rearrangement joins TRBV9 to TRBJ1-2; D is uncertain. Deletions cut 8 bases from V and 6 bases from J, with 11 bases between. Germline-derived CDR1 and CDR2 are SGDLS and YYNGEE. The CDR3 covers 11 residues. The CDR3 spells CARPRDHGYTF. Written as DNA, the CDR3 is TGTGCCAGACCAAGGGATCATGGCTACACCTTC.

The CDR3 sequence: CASSYAGVTYEQYF. CDR3 in DNA: TGTGCCAGCAGCTATGCGGGGGTAACCTACGAGCAGTACTTC. The chain employs TRBV7-8 and TRBJ2-7; 7 bases match TRBD2. The CDR3 is made up of 14 amino acids. Germline trimming cut 4 bases from V and 2 bases from J; bases unmatched to any gene: 5. The germline V gene has CDR1 SGHVS and CDR2 FQNEAQ.

The chain carries TRBV29-1 and TRBJ1-3; 8 bases align to TRBD1. J lost 0 bases, V lost 4 bases, and 5 bases had no gene match. The CDR3 covers 15 residues. The germline V gene has CDR1 SQVTM and CDR2 ANQGSEA. Written as DNA, the CDR3 is TGCAGCGTTGGCTCGGACAGGGACTCTGGAAACACCATATATTTT. Encoded protein: CSVGSDRDSGNTIYF.

The chain combines TRBV27 with TRBJ2-7; D gene ambiguous. The CDR3 length is 17 residues. Germline values: CDR1 MNHEY, CDR2 SMNVEV (reference sequence). The germline V and J ends were trimmed by 2 bases and 1 base, with 18 bases remaining between them. CDR3 protein: CASSLGPPTEESYEQYF. DNA for the CDR3: TGTGCCAGCAGTTTAGGTCCCCCGACTGAGGAGTCCTACGAGCAGTACTTC.

This clone was seen only once. The chain combines TRBV11-3 with TRBJ2-7; D ambiguous. V gave up 0 bases and J gave up 2 bases, with 8 bases separating them. The CDR3 is 14 amino acids. Germline-derived CDR1 and CDR2 are SGHNT and YENEEA. In DNA form, the CDR3 reads TGTGCCAGCAGCTTAGATCGTGGGGCCTACGAGCAGTACTTC. Translating gives CASSLDRGAYEQYF.

In its sample, this clone was seen once. The V gene is TRBV23-1, the J gene TRBJ1-5; a possible D gene is TRBD1 (6 bases). TRBV23-1 is known as an ORF, though its function is uncertain. The V end was cut by 4 bases, the J end by 0 bases, with 10 bases between. The CDR3 is 15 amino acids. The CDR3 is CASSPGAASNQPQHF. Here the CDR3 DNA reads TGCGCCAGCAGTCCAGGGGCGGCTAGCAATCAGCCCCAGCATTTT.

V and J are TRBV19 and TRBJ1-5; a possible D gene is TRBD1 (5 bases). The V end was cut by 1 base, the J end by 2 bases, with 6 bases between. Germline-derived CDR1 and CDR2 are LNHDA and SQIVND (reference sequence). CDR3 length equals 14 residues. CDR3 coding DNA: TGTGCCAGTAGTATAGCGACAGGCAATCAGCCCCAGCATTTT. As protein: CASSIATGNQPQHF.

As regards this clone: The sample has other DNA sequences that encode this CDR3 too. This chain joins TRBV7-2 and TRBJ2-2, with D perhaps TRBD2 (6 bases). The V and J ends lost 0 bases and 2 bases respectively, with 7 bases between them. The CDR3 contains 15 residues. Germline V gene lookup returns CDR1 SGHTA and CDR2 FQGNSA. The CDR3 reads CASSLAGTNTGELFF. The CDR3 coding sequence is TGTGCCAGCAGCTTAGCGGGGACTAACACCGGGGAGCTGTTTTTT.

The gene calls are TRBV5-1 and TRBJ2-7, with D possibly TRBD1 on 6 matching bases. Trimming took 0 bases from V and 0 from J, leaving 13 bases between them. The CDR3 runs to 16 residues. CDR1 is SGHRS and CDR2 is YFSETQ in the germline V gene. The CDR3 region has the DNA TGCGCCAGCAGCTTGGGGACAGTACTTAGCTCCTACGAGCAGTACTTC. This translates into CASSLGTVLSSYEQYF.

The chain links TRBV7-2 to TRBJ1-3; no clear D gene. Germline-derived CDR1 and CDR2 are SGHTA and FQGNSA. The CDR3 sequence is 16 residues long. Trimming took 5 bases from V and 0 from J, leaving 14 bases between them. The CDR3 loop is CASSPMGMSSGNTIYF. The CDR3 region has the DNA TGTGCCAGCAGCCCCATGGGCATGAGCTCTGGAAACACCATATATTTT.